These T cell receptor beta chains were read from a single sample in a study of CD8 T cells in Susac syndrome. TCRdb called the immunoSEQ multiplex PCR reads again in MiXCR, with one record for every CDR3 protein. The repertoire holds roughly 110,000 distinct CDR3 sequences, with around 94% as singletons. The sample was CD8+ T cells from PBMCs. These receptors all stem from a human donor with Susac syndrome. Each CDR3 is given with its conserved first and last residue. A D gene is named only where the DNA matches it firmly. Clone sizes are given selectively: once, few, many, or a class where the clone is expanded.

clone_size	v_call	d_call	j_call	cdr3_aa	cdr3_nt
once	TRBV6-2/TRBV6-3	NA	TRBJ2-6	CASSWAAGANVLTF	TGTGCCAGCAGTTGGGCGGCTGGGGCCAACGTCCTGACTTTC
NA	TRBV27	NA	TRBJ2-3	CASRDLADTQYF	TGTGCCAGCAGGGATCTCGCGGATACGCAGTATTTT
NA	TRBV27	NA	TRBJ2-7	CASSLYPYKGHEQYF	TGTGCCAGCAGTTTATATCCCTACAAAGGGCACGAGCAGTACTTC
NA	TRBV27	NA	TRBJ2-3	CASSLPDSGNTQYF	TGTGCCAGCAGTCTACCGGACAGCGGAAATACGCAGTATTTT
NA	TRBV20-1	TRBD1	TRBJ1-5	CSARGPDRGGNQPQHF	TGCAGTGCTAGAGGGCCAGACAGGGGAGGTAATCAGCCCCAGCATTTT
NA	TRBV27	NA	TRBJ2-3	CASSPTPPPSTDTQYF	TGTGCCAGCAGTCCTACGCCCCCGCCAAGCACAGATACGCAGTATTTT
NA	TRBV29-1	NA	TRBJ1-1	CSVEGGGTEAFF	TGCAGCGTTGAAGGGGGCGGCACTGAAGCTTTCTTT
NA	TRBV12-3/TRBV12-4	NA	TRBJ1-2	CASTLGGRGYTF	TGTGCCAGCACGTTAGGGGGGAGAGGCTACACCTTC
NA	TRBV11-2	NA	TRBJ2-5	CASRPTAQETQYF	TGTGCCAGCCGACCGACAGCACAAGAGACCCAGTACTTC
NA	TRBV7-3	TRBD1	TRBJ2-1	CASSPTGSVDEQFF	TGTGCCAGCAGCCCGACAGGGTCCGTCGATGAGCAGTTCTTC
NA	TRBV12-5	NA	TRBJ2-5	CASGSLLRETQYF	TGTGCTAGTGGTTCGCTATTGCGGGAGACCCAGTACTTC
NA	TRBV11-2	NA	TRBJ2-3	CASSRSTDTQYF	TGTGCCAGCAGCAGGAGCACAGATACGCAGTATTTT
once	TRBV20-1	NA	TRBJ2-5	CSARDPGEGRETQYF	TGCAGTGCTAGAGATCCAGGGGAAGGGCGGGAGACCCAGTACTTC
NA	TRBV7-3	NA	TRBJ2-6	CASSLGVAGANVLTF	TGTGCCAGCAGCTTAGGAGTAGCTGGGGCCAACGTCCTGACTTTC
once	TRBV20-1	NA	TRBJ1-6	CSARPRSVSSYNSPLHF	TGCAGTGCTAGACCGCGTTCGGTGAGCTCCTATAATTCACCCCTCCACTTT
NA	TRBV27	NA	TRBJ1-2	CASSLAGQNYGYTF	TGTGCCAGCAGTTTAGCAGGGCAGAACTATGGCTACACCTTC
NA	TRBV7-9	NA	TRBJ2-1	CASSWTDVHNEQFF	TGTGCCAGCAGCTGGACGGACGTACACAATGAGCAGTTCTTC
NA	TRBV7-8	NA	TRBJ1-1	CASSSYPLWDTEAFF	TGTGCCAGCAGCTCTTACCCCCTATGGGACACTGAAGCTTTCTTT
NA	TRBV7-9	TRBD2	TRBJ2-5	CASSDQTSGGPGTQYF	TGTGCCAGCAGCGATCAGACTAGCGGGGGCCCTGGGACCCAGTACTTC
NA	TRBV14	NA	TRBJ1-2	CASSQEGAPLYGYTF	TGTGCCAGCAGCCAGGAAGGGGCCCCCCTATATGGCTACACCTTC
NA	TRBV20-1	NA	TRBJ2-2	CSAKLPNTGELFF	TGCAGTGCTAAACTTCCCAACACCGGGGAGCTGTTTTTT
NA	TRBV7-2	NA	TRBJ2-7	CASSFPASEQYF	TGTGCCAGCAGCTTTCCGGCGAGCGAGCAGTACTTC
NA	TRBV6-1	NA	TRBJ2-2	CASSWSRITGELFF	TGTGCCAGCAGTTGGTCCAGGATCACCGGGGAGCTGTTTTTT
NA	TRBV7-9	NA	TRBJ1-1	CASSHPQGTEAFF	TGTGCCAGCAGCCACCCACAAGGAACTGAAGCTTTCTTT
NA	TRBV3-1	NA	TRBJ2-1	CASSQAGTNNEQFF	TGTGCCAGCAGCCAAGCCGGGACAAACAATGAGCAGTTCTTC
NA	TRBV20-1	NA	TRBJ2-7	CSAPDGSSYEQYF	TGCAGTGCCCCCGACGGGAGCTCCTACGAGCAGTACTTC
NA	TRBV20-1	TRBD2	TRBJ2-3	CSARGGTDTQYF	TGCAGTGCCCGGGGGGGTACAGATACGCAGTATTTT
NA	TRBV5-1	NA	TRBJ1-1	CASSDAPGDRDEAFF	TGCGCCAGCAGCGACGCCCCAGGGGACCGCGATGAAGCTTTCTTT
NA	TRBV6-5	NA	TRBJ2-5	CASSWSDTQETQYF	TGTGCCAGCAGTTGGTCCGACACACAAGAGACCCAGTACTTC
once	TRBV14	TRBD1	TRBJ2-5	CASSQGQGLQETQYF	TGTGCCAGCAGCCAAGGACAGGGGCTCCAAGAGACCCAGTACTTC